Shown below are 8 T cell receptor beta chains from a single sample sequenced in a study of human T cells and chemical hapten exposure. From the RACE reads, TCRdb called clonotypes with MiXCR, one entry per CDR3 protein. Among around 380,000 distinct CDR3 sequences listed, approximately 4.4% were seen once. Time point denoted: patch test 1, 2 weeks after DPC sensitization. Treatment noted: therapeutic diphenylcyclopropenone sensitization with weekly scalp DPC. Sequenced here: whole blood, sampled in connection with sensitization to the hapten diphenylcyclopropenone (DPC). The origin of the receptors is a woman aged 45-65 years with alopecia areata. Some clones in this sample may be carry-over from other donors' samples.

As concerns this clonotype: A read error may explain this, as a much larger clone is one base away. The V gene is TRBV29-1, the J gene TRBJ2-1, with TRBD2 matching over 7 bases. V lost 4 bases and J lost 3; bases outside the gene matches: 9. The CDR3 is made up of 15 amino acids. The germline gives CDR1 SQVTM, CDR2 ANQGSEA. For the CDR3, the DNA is TGCAGCGTTGGGGAGACTAGCTGTCTCTACAATGAGCAGTTCTTC. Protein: CSVGETSCLYNEQFF.

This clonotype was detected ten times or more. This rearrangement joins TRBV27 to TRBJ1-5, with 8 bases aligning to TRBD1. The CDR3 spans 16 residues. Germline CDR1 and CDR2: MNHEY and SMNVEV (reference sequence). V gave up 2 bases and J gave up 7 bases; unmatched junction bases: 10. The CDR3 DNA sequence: TGTGCCAGCAGTTTAAGGGGGCAGGGGGCAGCCCAGCCCCAGCATTTT. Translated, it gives CASSLRGQGAAQPQHF.

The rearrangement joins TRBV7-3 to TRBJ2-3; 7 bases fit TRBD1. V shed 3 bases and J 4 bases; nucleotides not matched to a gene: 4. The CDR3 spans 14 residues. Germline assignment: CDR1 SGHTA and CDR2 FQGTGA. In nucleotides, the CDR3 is TGTGCCAGCAGCTTGGACAGGACCTCAGATACGCAGTATTTT. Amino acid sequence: CASSLDRTSDTQYF.

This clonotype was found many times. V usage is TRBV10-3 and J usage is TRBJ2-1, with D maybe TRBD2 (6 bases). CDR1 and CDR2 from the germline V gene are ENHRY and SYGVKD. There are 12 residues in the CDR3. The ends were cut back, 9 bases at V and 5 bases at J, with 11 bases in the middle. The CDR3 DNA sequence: TGTGCCATGGGGACTCTCGACAATGAGCAGTTCTTC. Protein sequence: CAMGTLDNEQFF.

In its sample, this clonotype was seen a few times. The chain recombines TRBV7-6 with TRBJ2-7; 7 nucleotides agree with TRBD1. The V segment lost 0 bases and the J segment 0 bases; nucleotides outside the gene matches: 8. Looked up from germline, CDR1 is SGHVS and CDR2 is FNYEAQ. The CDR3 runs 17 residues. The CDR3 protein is CASSLAKGGGGSYEQYF. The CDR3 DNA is TGTGCCAGCAGCTTAGCGAAAGGGGGCGGCGGCTCCTACGAGCAGTACTTC.

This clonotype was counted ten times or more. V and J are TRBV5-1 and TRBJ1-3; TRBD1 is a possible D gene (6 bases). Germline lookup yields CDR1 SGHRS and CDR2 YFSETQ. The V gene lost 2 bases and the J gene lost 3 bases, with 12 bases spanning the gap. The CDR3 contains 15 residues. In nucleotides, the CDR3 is TGCGCCAGCAGCTTCGGGGGGCAAGGTGGAAACACCATATATTTT. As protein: CASSFGGQGGNTIYF.

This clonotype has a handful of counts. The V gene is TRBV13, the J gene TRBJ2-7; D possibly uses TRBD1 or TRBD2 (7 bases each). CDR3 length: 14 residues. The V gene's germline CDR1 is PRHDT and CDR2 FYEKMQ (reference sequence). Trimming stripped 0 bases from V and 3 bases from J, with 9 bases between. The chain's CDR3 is CASSLGRGGYEQYF. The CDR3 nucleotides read TGTGCCAGCAGCTTAGGCAGGGGGGGCTACGAGCAGTACTTC.

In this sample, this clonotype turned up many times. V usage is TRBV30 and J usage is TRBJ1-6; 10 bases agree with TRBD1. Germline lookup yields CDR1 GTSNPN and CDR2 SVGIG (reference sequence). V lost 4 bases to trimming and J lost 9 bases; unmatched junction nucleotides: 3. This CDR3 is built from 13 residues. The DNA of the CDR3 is TGTGCCTGGACCCGGGACAGGGGTTCACCCCTCCACTTT. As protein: CAWTRDRGSPLHF.